This T cell receptor beta chain was recovered during a study of blood T cell repertoires in COVID-19. Study-level background: The United States, Italy and Spain supplied acute and convalescent COVID-19 samples. Nucleic acid was either cDNA or gDNA, and it came from T cells, B-cell-depleted T cells, or PBMCs.

Original methodology: By means of reference gene primer amplification, nucleated cell counts were estimated. The assay was immunoSEQ multiplex PCR, and TCRdb's table has in-frame clones only and misses some. V and J calls and clone size are as listed in that table; D and trimming were resolved from the DNA. The sample lists about 200,000 clones; roughly 80% were seen once. The material sequenced was peripheral blood. The TCR originated in a man aged 55-75 years with acute or convalescent COVID-19.

CDR3 nucleotides: TGTGCCAGCACCAACACAGATACGCAGTATTTT. This translates into CASTNTDTQYF. The J gene is TRBJ2-3, the V gene TRBV7-2; no definite D call. Trimming took off 7 bases at V and 2 bases at J, with 4 bases between the two ends. There are 11 residues in the CDR3. From germline, CDR1 is SGHTA and CDR2 FQGNSA. The full variable domain, in which reference TRBV7-2 and TRBJ2-3 provide the parts outside the CDR3, is GAGVSQSPSNKVTEKGKDVELRCDPISGHTALYWYRQSLGQGLEFLIYFQGNSAPDKSGLPSDRFSAERTGGSVSTLTIQRTQQEDSAVYLCASTNTDTQYFGPGTRLTVL.